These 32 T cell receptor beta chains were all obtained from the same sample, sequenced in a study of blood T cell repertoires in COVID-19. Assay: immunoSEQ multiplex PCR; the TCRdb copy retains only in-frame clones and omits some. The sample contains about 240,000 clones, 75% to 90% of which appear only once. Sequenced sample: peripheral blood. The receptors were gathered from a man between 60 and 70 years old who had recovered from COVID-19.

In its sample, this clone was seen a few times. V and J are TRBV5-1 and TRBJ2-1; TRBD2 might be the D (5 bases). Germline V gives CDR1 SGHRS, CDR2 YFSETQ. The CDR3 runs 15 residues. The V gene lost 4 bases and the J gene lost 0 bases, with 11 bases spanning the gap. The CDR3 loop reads CASSQAEPSYNEQFF. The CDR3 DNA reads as TGCGCCAGCAGCCAAGCGGAACCCTCCTACAATGAGCAGTTCTTC.

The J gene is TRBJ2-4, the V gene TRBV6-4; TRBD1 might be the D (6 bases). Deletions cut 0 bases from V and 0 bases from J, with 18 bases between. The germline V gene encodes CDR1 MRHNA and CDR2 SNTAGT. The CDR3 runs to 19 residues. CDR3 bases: TGTGCCAGCAGTGACTCCAAGGGACACGTTGGGGTAGCCAAAAACATTCAGTACTTC. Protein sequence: CASSDSKGHVGVAKNIQYF.

The CDR3 loop reads CASSYLGGSNQPQHF. In DNA form, the CDR3 reads TGTGCCAGTAGCTATCTCGGGGGGAGCAATCAGCCCCAGCATTTT. The V gene is TRBV19, the J gene TRBJ1-5, with D possibly TRBD1 on 5 matching bases. This CDR3 comprises 15 residues. Germline V gives CDR1 LNHDA, CDR2 SQIVND (reference sequence). V was clipped by 6 bases and J by 1 base, with 13 bases between them.

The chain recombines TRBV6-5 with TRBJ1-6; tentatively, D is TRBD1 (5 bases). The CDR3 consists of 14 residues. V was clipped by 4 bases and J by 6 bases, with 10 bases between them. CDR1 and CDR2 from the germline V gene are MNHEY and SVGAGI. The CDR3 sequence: CASSLSGFNSPLHF. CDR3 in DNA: TGTGCCAGCAGTTTATCAGGGTTTAATTCACCCCTCCACTTT.

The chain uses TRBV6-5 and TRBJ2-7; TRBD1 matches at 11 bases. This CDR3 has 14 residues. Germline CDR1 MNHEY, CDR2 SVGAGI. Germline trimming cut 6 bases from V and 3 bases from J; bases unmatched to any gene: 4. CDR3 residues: CASRDGTGGYEQYF. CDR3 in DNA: TGTGCCAGCAGAGACGGGACAGGGGGCTACGAGCAGTACTTC.

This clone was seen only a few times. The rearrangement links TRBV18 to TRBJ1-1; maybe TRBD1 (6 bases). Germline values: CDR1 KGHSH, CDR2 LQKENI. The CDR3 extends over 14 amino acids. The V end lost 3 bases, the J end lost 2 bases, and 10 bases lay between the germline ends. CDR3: CASSPGTPNTEAFF. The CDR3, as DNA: TGTGCCAGCTCACCCGGGACACCTAACACTGAAGCTTTCTTT.

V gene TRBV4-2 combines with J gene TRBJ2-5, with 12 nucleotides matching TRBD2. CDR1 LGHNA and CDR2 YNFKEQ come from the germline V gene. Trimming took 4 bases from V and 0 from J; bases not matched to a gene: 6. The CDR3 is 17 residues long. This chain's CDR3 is CASSPLTSGGHQETQYF. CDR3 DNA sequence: TGTGCCAGCAGCCCTCTGACTAGCGGGGGCCACCAAGAGACCCAGTACTTC.

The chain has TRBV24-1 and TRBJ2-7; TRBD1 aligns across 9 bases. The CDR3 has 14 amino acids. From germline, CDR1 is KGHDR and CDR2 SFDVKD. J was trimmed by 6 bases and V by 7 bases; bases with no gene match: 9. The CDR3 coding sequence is TGTGCCACCAGGGGACCGGGACAGGGAGGCGAGCAGTACTTC. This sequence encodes CATRGPGQGGEQYF.

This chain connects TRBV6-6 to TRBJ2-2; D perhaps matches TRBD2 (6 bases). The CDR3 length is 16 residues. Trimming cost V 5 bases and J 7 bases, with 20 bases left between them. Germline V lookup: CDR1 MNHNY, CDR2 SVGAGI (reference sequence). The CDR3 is CASSPAGTSDIGELFF. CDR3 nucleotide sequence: TGTGCCAGCAGTCCTGCCGGGACTTCCGATATCGGGGAGCTGTTTTTT.

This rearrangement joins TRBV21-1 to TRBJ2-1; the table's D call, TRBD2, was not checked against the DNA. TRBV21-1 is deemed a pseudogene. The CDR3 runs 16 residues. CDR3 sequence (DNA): TGTGCCAGCAGCAAAGGAACGGGACTAGCGGGGTATGAGCAGTTCTTC. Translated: CASSKGTGLAGYEQFF.

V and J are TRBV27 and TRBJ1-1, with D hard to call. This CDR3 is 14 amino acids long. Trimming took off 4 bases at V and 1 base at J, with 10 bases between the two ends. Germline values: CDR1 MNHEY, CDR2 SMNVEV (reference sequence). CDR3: CASSSDSKNTEAFF. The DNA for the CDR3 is TGTGCCAGCAGTTCCGACTCAAAGAACACTGAAGCTTTCTTT.

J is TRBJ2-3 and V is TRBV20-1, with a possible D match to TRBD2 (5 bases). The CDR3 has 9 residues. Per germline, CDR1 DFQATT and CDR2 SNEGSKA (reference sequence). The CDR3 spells CPGGDTQYF. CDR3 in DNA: TGCCCTGGAGGAGATACGCAGTATTTT.

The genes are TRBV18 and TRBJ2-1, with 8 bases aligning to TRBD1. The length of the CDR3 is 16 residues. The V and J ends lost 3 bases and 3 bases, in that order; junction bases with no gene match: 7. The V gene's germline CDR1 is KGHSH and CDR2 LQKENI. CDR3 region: CASSPPGQVFYNEQFF. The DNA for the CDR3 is TGTGCCAGCTCACCCCCGGGACAGGTCTTCTACAATGAGCAGTTCTTC.

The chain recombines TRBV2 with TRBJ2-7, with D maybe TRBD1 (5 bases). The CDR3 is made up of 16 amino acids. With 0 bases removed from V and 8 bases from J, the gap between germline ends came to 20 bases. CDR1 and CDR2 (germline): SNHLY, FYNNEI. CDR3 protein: CASSEASQGREHQQYV. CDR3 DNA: TGTGCCAGCAGTGAAGCCAGCCAGGGCCGAGAACACCAGCAGTACGTC.

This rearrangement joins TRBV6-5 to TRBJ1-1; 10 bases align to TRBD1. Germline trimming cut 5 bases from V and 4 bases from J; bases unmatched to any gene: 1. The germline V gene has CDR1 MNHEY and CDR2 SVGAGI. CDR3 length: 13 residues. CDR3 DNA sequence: TGTGCCAGCAGTAGGACAGGGGGCACTGAAGCTTTCTTT. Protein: CASSRTGGTEAFF.

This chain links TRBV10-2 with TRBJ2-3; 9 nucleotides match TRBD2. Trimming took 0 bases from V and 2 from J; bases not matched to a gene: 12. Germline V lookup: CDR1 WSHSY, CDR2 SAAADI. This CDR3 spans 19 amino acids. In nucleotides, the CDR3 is TGCGCCAGCAGTGAGTCATCGGGCAATAGCGGGGGATTCACAGATACGCAGTATTTT. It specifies CASSESSGNSGGFTDTQYF.

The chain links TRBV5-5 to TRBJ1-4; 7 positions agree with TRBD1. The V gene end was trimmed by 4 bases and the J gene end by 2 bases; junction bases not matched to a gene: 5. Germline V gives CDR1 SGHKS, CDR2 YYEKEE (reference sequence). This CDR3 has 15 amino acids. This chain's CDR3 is CASSAAGGTNEKLFF. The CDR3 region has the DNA TGTGCCAGCAGCGCCGCAGGGGGGACTAATGAAAAACTGTTTTTT.

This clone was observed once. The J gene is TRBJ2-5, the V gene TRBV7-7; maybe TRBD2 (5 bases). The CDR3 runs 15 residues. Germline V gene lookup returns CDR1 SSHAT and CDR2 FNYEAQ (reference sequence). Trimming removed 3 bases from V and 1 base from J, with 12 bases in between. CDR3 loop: CASSFSRSVQETQYF. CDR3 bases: TGTGCCAGCAGCTTCAGTCGTAGCGTCCAAGAGACCCAGTACTTC.

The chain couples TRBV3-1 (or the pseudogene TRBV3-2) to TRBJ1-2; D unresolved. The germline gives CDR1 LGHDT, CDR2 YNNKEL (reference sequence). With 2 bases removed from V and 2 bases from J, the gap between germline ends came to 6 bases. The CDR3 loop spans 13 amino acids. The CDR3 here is CASSQTRNYGYTF. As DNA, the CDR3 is TGTGCCAGCAGCCAAACCCGGAACTATGGCTACACCTTC.

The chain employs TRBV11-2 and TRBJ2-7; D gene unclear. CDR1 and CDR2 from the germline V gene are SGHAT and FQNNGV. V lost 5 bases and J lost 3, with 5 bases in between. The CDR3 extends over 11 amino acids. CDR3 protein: CASSPNYEQYV. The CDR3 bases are TGTGCCAGCAGCCCTAACTACGAGCAGTACGTC.

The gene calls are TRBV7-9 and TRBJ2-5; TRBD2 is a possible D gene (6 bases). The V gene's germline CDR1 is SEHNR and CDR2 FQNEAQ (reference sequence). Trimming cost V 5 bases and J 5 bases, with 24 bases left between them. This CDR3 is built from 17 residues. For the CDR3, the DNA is TGTGCCAGCAGCCTCCGGGCCGGAACTAGCTTCGTGGAGACCCAGTACTTC. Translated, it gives CASSLRAGTSFVETQYF. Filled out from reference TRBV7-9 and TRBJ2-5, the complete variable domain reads DTGVSQNPRHKITKRGQNVTFRCDPISEHNRLYWYRQTLGQGPEFLTYFQNEAQLEKSRLLSDRFSAERPKGSFSTLEIQRTEQGDSAMYLCASSLRAGTSFVETQYFGPGTRLLVL.

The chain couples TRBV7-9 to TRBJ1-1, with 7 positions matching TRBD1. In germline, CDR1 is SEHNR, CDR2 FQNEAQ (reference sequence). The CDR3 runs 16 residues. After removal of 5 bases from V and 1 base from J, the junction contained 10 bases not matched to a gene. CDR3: CASSPYPGTANTEAFF. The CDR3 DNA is TGTGCCAGCAGCCCCTATCCCGGGACAGCGAACACTGAAGCTTTCTTT.

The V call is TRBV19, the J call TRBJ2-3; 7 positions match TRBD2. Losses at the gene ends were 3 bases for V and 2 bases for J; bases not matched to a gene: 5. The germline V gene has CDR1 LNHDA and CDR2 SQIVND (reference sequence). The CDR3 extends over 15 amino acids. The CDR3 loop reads CASSIGRVFTDTQYF. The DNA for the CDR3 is TGTGCCAGTAGTATTGGGAGGGTCTTCACAGATACGCAGTATTTT.

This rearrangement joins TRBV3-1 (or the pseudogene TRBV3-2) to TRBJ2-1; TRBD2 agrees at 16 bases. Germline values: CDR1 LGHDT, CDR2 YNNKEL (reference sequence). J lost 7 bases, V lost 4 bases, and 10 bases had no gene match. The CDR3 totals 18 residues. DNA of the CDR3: TGTGCCAGCAGCCGGGGACTAGCGGGGGGGCCGGTAGGTAATGAGCAGTTCTTC. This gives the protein CASSRGLAGGPVGNEQFF.

CDR3 region: CASTATGAGYGYTF. As DNA, the CDR3 is TGTGCCAGCACCGCGACAGGGGCGGGGTATGGCTACACCTTC. The V gene is TRBV6-1, the J gene TRBJ1-2; TRBD1 aligns across 8 bases. The junction had 9 bases not matched to a gene; V was cut back by 7 bases and J by 5 bases. Germline CDR1 and CDR2: MNHNS and SASEGT. The CDR3 is 14 residues long.

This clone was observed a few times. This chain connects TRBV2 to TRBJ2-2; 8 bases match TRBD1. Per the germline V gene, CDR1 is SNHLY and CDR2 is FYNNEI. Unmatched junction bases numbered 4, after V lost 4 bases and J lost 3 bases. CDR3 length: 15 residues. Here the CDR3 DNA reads TGTGCCAGCAGTGCAGACAGGGGTGACACCGGGGAGCTGTTTTTT. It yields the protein CASSADRGDTGELFF.

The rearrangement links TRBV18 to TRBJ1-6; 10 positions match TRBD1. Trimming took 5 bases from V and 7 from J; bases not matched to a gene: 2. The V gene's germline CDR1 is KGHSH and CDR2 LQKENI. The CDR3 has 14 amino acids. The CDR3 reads CASSKTGGNSPLHF. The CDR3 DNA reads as TGTGCCAGCTCAAAGACAGGGGGCAATTCACCCCTCCACTTT.

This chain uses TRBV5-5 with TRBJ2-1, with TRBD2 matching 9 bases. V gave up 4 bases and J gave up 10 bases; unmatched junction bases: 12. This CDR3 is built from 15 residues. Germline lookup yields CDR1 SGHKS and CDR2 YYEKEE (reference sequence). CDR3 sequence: CASSRPAGGPGEQFF. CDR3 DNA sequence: TGTGCCAGCAGCCGCCCCGCGGGGGGGCCCGGGGAGCAGTTCTTC.

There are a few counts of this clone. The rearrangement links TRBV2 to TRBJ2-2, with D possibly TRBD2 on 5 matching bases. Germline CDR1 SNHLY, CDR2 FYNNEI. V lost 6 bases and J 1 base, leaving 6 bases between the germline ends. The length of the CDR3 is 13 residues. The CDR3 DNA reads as TGTGCCAGCAGCGGGGTGAACACCGGGGAGCTGTTTTTT. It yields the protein CASSGVNTGELFF.

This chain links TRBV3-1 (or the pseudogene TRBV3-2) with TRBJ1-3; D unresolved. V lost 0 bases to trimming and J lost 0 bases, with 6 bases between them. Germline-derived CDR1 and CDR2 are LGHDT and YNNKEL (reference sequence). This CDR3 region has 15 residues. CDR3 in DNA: TGTGCCAGCAGCCAAGAACACCTCTCTGGAAACACCATATATTTT. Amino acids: CASSQEHLSGNTIYF.

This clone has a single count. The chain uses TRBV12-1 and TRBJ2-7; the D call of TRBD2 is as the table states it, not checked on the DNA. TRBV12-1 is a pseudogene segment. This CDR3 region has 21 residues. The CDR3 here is CASSFVRGTSGGVAYLYEQYV. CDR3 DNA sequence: TGTGCCAGCAGCTTTGTTCGCGGAACTAGCGGGGGTGTCGCCTATCTCTACGAGCAGTACGTC.

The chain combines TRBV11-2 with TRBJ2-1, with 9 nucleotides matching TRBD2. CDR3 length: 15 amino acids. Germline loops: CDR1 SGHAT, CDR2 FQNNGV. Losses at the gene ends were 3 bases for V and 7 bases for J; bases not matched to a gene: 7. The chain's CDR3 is CASSFRGGAGNEQFF. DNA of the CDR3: TGTGCCAGCAGCTTCCGCGGGGGGGCGGGTAATGAGCAGTTCTTC. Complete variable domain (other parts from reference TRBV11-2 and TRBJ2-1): EAGVAQSPRYKIIEKRQSVAFWCNPISGHATLYWYQQILGQGPKLLIQFQNNGVVDDSQLPKDRFSAERLKGVDSTLKIQPAKLEDSAVYLCASSFRGGAGNEQFFGPGTRLTVL.